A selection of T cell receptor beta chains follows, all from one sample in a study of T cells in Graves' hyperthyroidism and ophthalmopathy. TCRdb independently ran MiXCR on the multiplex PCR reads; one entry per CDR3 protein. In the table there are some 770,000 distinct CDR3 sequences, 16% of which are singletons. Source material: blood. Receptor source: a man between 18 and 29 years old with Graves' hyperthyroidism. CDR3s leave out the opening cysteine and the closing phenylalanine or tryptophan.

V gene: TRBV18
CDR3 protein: ASSPGPDYGYT

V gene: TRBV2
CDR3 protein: ASRDGTGGTYEQY

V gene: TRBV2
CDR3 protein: ASTGYEKLF

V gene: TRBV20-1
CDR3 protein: SARPRGQGFNEKLF

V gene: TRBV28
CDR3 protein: ASSPPGQHYGYT

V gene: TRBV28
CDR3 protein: AGEGKNWNTGELF

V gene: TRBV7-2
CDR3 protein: ASSITRDDSYGYT

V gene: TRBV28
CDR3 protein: ASSFGLAGMYEQY

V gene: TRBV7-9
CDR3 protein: ASTAGSTDTQY

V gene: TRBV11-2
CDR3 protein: ASSLDRIPSTDTQY

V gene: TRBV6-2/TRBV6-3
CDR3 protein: ASSYSYSAQETQY

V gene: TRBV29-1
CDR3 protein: SAPGIRNEQF

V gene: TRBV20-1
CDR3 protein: SARHRGVVEQY

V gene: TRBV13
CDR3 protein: ASSVRQGPPLNTEAF